Below are 28 T cell receptor beta chains sequenced from a single sample in a study of blood T cell repertoires in COVID-19. Sequencing was performed with immunoSEQ multiplex PCR; in TCRdb, only in-frame clones are kept and a portion is missing. The table includes 70,000 to 80,000 clones, 65% to 90% detected once. The material sequenced was peripheral blood. These receptors were collected from a man aged 80 or over with acute or convalescent COVID-19.

J is TRBJ1-1 and V is TRBV2; D not resolved. Germline values: CDR1 SNHLY, CDR2 FYNNEI. The V and J ends lost 6 bases and 6 bases respectively, with 11 bases between them. CDR3 length equals 12 residues. As DNA, the CDR3 is TGTGCCAGCAGCACCGCGGGCGCTGAAGCTTTCTTT. Translating it yields CASSTAGAEAFF.

This clone has a single count. V gene TRBV19 combines with J gene TRBJ1-6, with D perhaps matching TRBD1 (6 bases). There are 17 residues in the CDR3. In germline, CDR1 is LNHDA, CDR2 SQIVND (reference sequence). Between the trimmed V and J ends, which lost 0 bases and 14 bases, there was a span of 23 bases. The DNA for the CDR3 is TGTGCCAGTAGTATAGATCCCCGGACAGACTTCCGGGGAGCCCTCCACTTT. It translates to CASSIDPRTDFRGALHF.

The chain has TRBV7-9 and TRBJ2-7; D call uncertain. V was shortened by 5 bases and J by 5 bases, with 13 bases between the two germline ends. From germline, CDR1 is SEHNR and CDR2 FQNEAQ (reference sequence). The CDR3 length is 13 residues. The CDR3, as DNA: TGTGCCAGCAGCCCCCCCGGAGTAAACGAGCAGTACTTC. This codes for CASSPPGVNEQYF.

The chain joins TRBV18 to TRBJ1-2, with 7 bases aligning to TRBD1. CDR3 length: 13 residues. With 6 bases clipped from V and 8 bases from J, the junction kept 9 bases outside the gene matches. Germline V gives CDR1 KGHSH, CDR2 LQKENI. CDR3 loop: CASSPRQGDGYTF. CDR3 sequence (DNA): TGTGCCAGCTCCCCCAGACAGGGTGACGGCTACACCTTC.

The CDR3 region is CASSYSGLSTDTQYF. The DNA of the CDR3 is TGTGCCAGCAGTTACTCGGGACTTTCCACAGATACGCAGTATTTT. The chain is built from TRBV6-5 and TRBJ2-3, with D perhaps TRBD2 (6 bases). V was shortened by 0 bases and J by 2 bases, with 9 bases between the two germline ends. The CDR3 extends over 15 amino acids. Germline V gives CDR1 MNHEY, CDR2 SVGAGI.

This rearrangement joins TRBV7-9 to TRBJ1-1; no firm D call. The CDR3 sequence is 13 residues long. CDR1 is SEHNR, CDR2 FQNEAQ, per germline (reference sequence). The ends were cut back, 4 bases at V and 4 bases at J, with 10 bases in the middle. The CDR3 region has the DNA TGTGCCAGCAGCTCAAGAACGGGCACTGAAGCTTTCTTT. As protein: CASSSRTGTEAFF. Full variable domain (remainder filled in from reference TRBV7-9 and TRBJ1-1): DTGVSQNPRHKITKRGQNVTFRCDPISEHNRLYWYRQTLGQGPEFLTYFQNEAQLEKSRLLSDRFSAERPKGSFSTLEIQRTEQGDSAMYLCASSSRTGTEAFFGQGTRLTVV.

The chain employs TRBV28 and TRBJ1-4, with D possibly being TRBD1 (6 bases). With 10 bases removed from V and 8 bases from J, the gap between germline ends came to 17 bases. The CDR3 extends over 13 amino acids. From germline, CDR1 is MDHEN and CDR2 SYDVKM. The CDR3: CATRMGAMEKLFF. DNA for the CDR3: TGTGCCACTCGGATGGGGGCGATGGAAAAACTGTTTTTT.

This clone was seen more than once but under ten times. The chain is built from TRBV3-1 (or the pseudogene TRBV3-2) and TRBJ2-1; possible D gene TRBD2, 6 bases. Looked up from germline, CDR1 is LGHDT and CDR2 is YNNKEL (reference sequence). CDR3 length: 12 amino acids. Trimming pared 6 bases from V and 11 bases from J, leaving 14 bases between. In DNA, the CDR3 is TGTGCCAGCAGAGGAGCGGGTTTTAAGCAGTTCTTC. Residues: CASRGAGFKQFF.

This clone was seen repeatedly, ten times or more. Different DNA sequences within this sample yield the same CDR3. The V and J genes are TRBV2 and TRBJ2-1, with 7 bases aligning to TRBD1. The length of the CDR3 is 13 residues. J lost 2 bases, V lost 6 bases, and 1 base had no gene match. CDR1 is SNHLY and CDR2 is FYNNEI in the germline V gene. DNA of the CDR3: TGTGCCAGCAGAGACAGGGCCTACAATGAGCAGTTCTTC. This sequence encodes CASRDRAYNEQFF.

As regards this clone: This clone may be a read error of a much larger clone one base away. The sample has other DNA sequences that encode this CDR3 too. The rearrangement uses TRBV5-5 and TRBJ2-7; 7 bases are a match to TRBD1. J was trimmed by 0 bases and V by 0 bases; bases with no gene match: 6. The CDR3 has 16 amino acids. CDR1 is SGHKS, CDR2 YYEKEE, per germline (reference sequence). The CDR3 is CASSLGVGTDSYEQYF. CDR3 DNA sequence: TGTGCCAGCAGCTTGGGGGTTGGGACAGACTCCTACGAGCAGTACTTC. Combining the CDR3 with reference TRBV5-5 and TRBJ2-7 gives the whole variable domain DAGVTQSPTHLIKTRGQQVTLRCSPISGHKSVSWYQQVLGQGPQFIFQYYEKEERGRGNFPDRFSARQFPNYSSELNVNALLLGDSALYLCASSLGVGTDSYEQYFGPGTRLTVT.

Only a few counts were recorded for this clone. V and J are TRBV11-2 and TRBJ1-2, with a tentative D call TRBD1 (5 bases). Germline CDR1 and CDR2: SGHAT and FQNNGV. The CDR3 consists of 14 residues. V lost 1 base and J lost 6, with 12 bases in between. CDR3 region: CASSLGGNLNGYTF. The CDR3 nucleotides are TGTGCCAGCAGCTTAGGGGGCAATCTAAATGGCTACACCTTC.

The chain combines TRBV28 with TRBJ2-1; 9 bases fit TRBD2. V shed 6 bases and J 4 bases; nucleotides not matched to a gene: 4. The germline V gene encodes CDR1 MDHEN and CDR2 SYDVKM. This CDR3 contains 14 residues. CDR3 nucleotides: TGTGCCAGCAGAGTTAGCGGGAGTTACAATGAGCAGTTCTTC. It translates to CASRVSGSYNEQFF.

The chain carries TRBV9 and TRBJ2-1, with 10 bases fitting TRBD2. The CDR3 runs to 15 residues. Trimming cost V 2 bases and J 4 bases; bases outside gene matches: 3. In germline, CDR1 is SGDLS, CDR2 YYNGEE. The CDR3 nucleotides read TGTGCCAGCAGCGTGCTAGCGGGAGTTTACAATGAGCAGTTCTTC. This encodes CASSVLAGVYNEQFF.

J is TRBJ2-3 and V is TRBV12-5, with TRBD1 matching 7 bases. Germline CDR1 reads LGHNT; CDR2 reads FRNRAP. V trimming: 4 bases; J trimming: 5 bases; junction bases outside the gene matches: 6. CDR3 length: 14 residues. CDR3 sequence (DNA): TGTGCTAGTGGTTCCGGACAGGTTCAAGATACGCAGTATTTT. This encodes CASGSGQVQDTQYF.

The chain joins TRBV24-1 to TRBJ2-3; perhaps TRBD1 as D (6 bases). The CDR3 is 16 residues long. Germline CDR1 and CDR2: KGHDR and SFDVKD. V lost 4 bases and J 2 bases, leaving 15 bases between the germline ends. CDR3 nucleotide sequence: TGTGCCACCAGTGACCGGACAGTCATTGCCACAGATACGCAGTATTTT. It is translated as CATSDRTVIATDTQYF.

The chain joins TRBV15 to TRBJ1-1; TRBD1 might be the D (5 bases). Germline V lookup: CDR1 LNHNV, CDR2 YYDKDF (reference sequence). Trimming pared 3 bases from V and 1 base from J, leaving 24 bases between. The CDR3 contains 19 residues. The CDR3 is CATSSLNPRVTFGNTEAFF. The CDR3 DNA reads as TGTGCCACCAGCAGCCTAAACCCCAGGGTAACGTTTGGGAACACTGAAGCTTTCTTT. Filled out from reference TRBV15 and TRBJ1-1, the complete variable domain reads DAMVIQNPRYQVTQFGKPVTLSCSQTLNHNVMYWYQQKSSQAPKLLFHYYDKDFNNEADTPDNFQSRRPNTSFCFLDIRSPGLGDTAMYLCATSSLNPRVTFGNTEAFFGQGTRLTVV.

This rearrangement joins TRBV18 to TRBJ1-1, with 7 bases aligning to TRBD1. V lost 1 base to trimming and J lost 4 bases; unmatched junction nucleotides: 6. CDR3 length: 15 residues. Per germline, CDR1 KGHSH and CDR2 LQKENI. The CDR3 coding sequence is TGTGCCAGCTCACCACGAACAGGGGTGGGCACTGAAGCTTTCTTT. This encodes CASSPRTGVGTEAFF.

This clone was seen a handful of times. This chain links TRBV7-2 with TRBJ1-5, with no clear D. There are 14 residues in the CDR3. The V gene's germline CDR1 is SGHTA and CDR2 FQGNSA. Trimming left V 5 bases short and J 3 bases short, with 11 bases between. CDR3 in amino acids: CASSLVQFNQPQHF. In nucleotides, the CDR3 is TGTGCCAGCAGCCTAGTACAGTTCAATCAGCCCCAGCATTTT.

The CDR3 DNA follows: TGTGCCAGCAGCCCCCCGGGACTAGCCCACGAGCAGTACTTC. It specifies CASSPPGLAHEQYF. The J gene is TRBJ2-7, the V gene TRBV5-4, with 9 bases that match TRBD2. Trimming cost V 4 bases and J 5 bases; bases outside gene matches: 7. Per germline, CDR1 SGHNT and CDR2 YYREEE (reference sequence). The CDR3 covers 14 residues.

The chain employs TRBV12-2 and TRBJ1-1. TRBV12-2 is tagged as a pseudogene. There are 11 residues in the CDR3. CDR3 bases: TGTGCAAGCCAACCCCGGGCTGAAGCTTTCTTT. Protein: CASQPRAEAFF.

The chain combines TRBV9 with TRBJ1-6; D may be TRBD1 (5 bases). The CDR3 sequence is 15 residues long. The germline gives CDR1 SGDLS, CDR2 YYNGEE. Trimming removed 0 bases from V and 8 bases from J, with 12 bases in between. The CDR3 region is CASSVEHRRHSPLHF. The CDR3 bases are TGTGCCAGCAGCGTAGAACACAGGCGACATTCACCCCTCCACTTT.

CDR3 in DNA: TGTGCCACCAGCTTCAAGGGACAAGGCTACGAGCAGTACTTC. Protein: CATSFKGQGYEQYF. This chain connects TRBV15 to TRBJ2-7; D is possibly TRBD1 (6 bases). Germline assignment: CDR1 LNHNV and CDR2 YYDKDF (reference sequence). Trimming shortened V by 5 bases and J by 3 bases, and 14 bases separated the two germline ends. The CDR3 extends over 14 amino acids.

J is TRBJ2-3 and V is TRBV4-1; TRBD2 agrees at 10 bases. V lost 0 bases to trimming and J lost 4 bases; unmatched junction nucleotides: 10. The germline CDR1 and CDR2 sequences are MGHRA and YSYEKL. CDR3 length: 18 amino acids. CDR3 sequence: CASSQDSGASGRADTQYF. The DNA of the CDR3 is TGCGCCAGCAGCCAAGATTCTGGGGCCAGCGGGAGGGCAGATACGCAGTATTTT.

As for this clone: The junction does not match germline at one end; this may be a read error. This rearrangement joins TRBV7-8 to TRBJ1-5, with TRBD1 identical over 8 bases. The CDR3 consists of 14 residues. Per germline, CDR1 SGHVS and CDR2 FQNEAQ. This chain's CDR3 is CASSLGQGKQPQHF. The CDR3, as DNA: TGTGCCAGCAGCCTCGGACAGGGCAAGCAGCCCCAGCATTTT.

The V call is TRBV2, the J call TRBJ2-7; 12 nucleotides line up with TRBD2. The CDR3 covers 21 residues. Trimming removed 0 bases from V and 5 bases from J; junction bases left unmatched: 20. CDR1 is SNHLY and CDR2 is FYNNEI in the germline V gene. CDR3 loop: CASSEALPPSGRAGLRNEQYF. DNA of the CDR3: TGTGCCAGCAGTGAAGCGCTTCCTCCTAGCGGGAGGGCCGGATTAAGGAACGAGCAGTACTTC.

The rearrangement uses TRBV28 and TRBJ2-4; 10 nucleotides align to TRBD2. Germline V gives CDR1 MDHEN, CDR2 SYDVKM. The CDR3 runs 14 residues. V gave up 3 bases and J gave up 7 bases; unmatched junction bases: 3. The CDR3 DNA follows: TGTGCCAGCAGTTTGGGACTAGCGACGAACATTCAGTACTTC. Translated, it gives CASSLGLATNIQYF. The entire variable domain, with the rest obtained from reference TRBV28 and TRBJ2-4, is as follows: DVKVTQSSRYLVKRTGEKVFLECVQDMDHENMFWYRQDPGLGLRLIYFSYDVKMKEKGDIPEGYSVSREKKERFSLILESASTNQTSMYLCASSLGLATNIQYFGAGTRLSVL.

The chain carries TRBV19 and TRBJ2-1; D may be TRBD1 (6 bases). This CDR3 is 11 amino acids long. Deletions cut 9 bases from V and 15 bases from J, with 18 bases between. Germline assignment: CDR1 LNHDA and CDR2 SQIVND (reference sequence). CDR3 coding DNA: TGTGCCAGCGTAAACCAGGGGAAGGGGTTCTTC. Residues: CASVNQGKGFF.

The rearrangement links TRBV18 to TRBJ2-7; 7 nucleotides line up with TRBD1. CDR1 and CDR2 from the germline V gene are KGHSH and LQKENI. The CDR3 loop spans 15 amino acids. V dropped 5 bases and J dropped 5; count of bases not matched to a gene: 12. The CDR3: CASSKGTAQINEQYF. In DNA, the CDR3 is TGTGCCAGCTCAAAAGGGACAGCACAGATTAACGAGCAGTACTTC.